Listed here is a single T cell receptor beta chain. Its antigen is still unknown. Generated by immunoSEQ multiplex PCR, the TCRdb table keeps only in-frame clones and is missing some. The sample records over 100,000 clones, approximately 89% being singletons. This record comes from a study of cytomegalovirus exposure and HLA in healthy donors. Study findings and constraints: The tendency of first-cohort TCR clusters to co-occur in the 120 validation repertoires was identified by a subsequent analysis. Most TCR sequences were seen very rarely across donors, but some public TCRs occurred in many. Researchers counted about 150 TCR beta chains as cytomegalovirus-associated. A few chains tied to CMV proved CMV antigen-specific in vitro.

This CDR3 has 13 residues. Trimming cost V 5 bases and J 4 bases, with 12 bases left between them. Germline lookup yields CDR1 MNHEY and CDR2 SMNVEV (reference sequence). This clonotype was sampled from a man younger than 45 in good health and CMV-seronegative. Sequenced input: PBMCs. The chain couples TRBV27 to TRBJ2-7; perhaps TRBD1 as D (5 bases). The CDR3 DNA is TGTGCCAGCAGTCCAGGGTCGGTTTACGAGCAGTACTTC. Translating it yields CASSPGSVYEQYF.